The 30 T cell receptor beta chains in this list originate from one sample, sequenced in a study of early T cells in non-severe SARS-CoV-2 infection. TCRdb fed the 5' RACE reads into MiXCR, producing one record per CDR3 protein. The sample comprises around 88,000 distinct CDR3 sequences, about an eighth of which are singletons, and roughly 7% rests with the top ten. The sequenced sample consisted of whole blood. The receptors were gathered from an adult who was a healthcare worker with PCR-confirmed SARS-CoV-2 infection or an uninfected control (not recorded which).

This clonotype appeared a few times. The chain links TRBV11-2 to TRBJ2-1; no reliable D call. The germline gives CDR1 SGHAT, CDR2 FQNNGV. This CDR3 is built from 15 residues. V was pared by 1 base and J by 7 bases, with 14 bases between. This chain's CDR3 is CASSLVGTPRNEQFF. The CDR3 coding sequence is TGTGCCAGCAGCTTAGTTGGTACTCCTCGGAATGAGCAGTTCTTC.

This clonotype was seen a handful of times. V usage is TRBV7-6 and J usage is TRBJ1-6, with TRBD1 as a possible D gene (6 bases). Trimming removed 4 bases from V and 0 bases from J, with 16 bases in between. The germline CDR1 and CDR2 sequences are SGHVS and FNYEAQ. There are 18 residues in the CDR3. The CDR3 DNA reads TGTGCCAGCAGCTCTTCAGAGGGGGGGAGCTCCTATAATTCACCCCTCCACTTT. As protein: CASSSSEGGSSYNSPLHF. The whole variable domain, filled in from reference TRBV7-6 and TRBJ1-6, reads GAGVSQSPRYKVTKRGQDVALRCDPISGHVSLYWYRQALGQGPEFLTYFNYEAQQDKSGLPNDRFSAERPEGSISTLTIQRTEQRDSAMYRCASSSSEGGSSYNSPLHFGNGTRLTVT.

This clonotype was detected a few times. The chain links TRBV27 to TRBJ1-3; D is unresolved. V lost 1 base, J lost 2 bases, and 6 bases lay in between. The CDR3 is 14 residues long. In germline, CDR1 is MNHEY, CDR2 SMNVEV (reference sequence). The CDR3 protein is CASSLWPAGNTIYF. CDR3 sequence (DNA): TGTGCCAGCAGTTTATGGCCGGCTGGAAACACCATATATTTT.

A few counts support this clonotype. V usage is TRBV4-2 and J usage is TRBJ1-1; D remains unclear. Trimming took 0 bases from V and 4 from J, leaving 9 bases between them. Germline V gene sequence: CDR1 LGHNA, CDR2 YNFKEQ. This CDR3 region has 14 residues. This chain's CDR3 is CASSQEEGFTEAFF. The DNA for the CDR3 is TGTGCCAGCAGCCAAGAGGAAGGGTTCACTGAAGCTTTCTTT.

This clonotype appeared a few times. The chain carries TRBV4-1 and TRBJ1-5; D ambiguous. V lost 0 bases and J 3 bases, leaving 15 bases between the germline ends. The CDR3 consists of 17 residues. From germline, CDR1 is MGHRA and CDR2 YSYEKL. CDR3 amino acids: CASSQDRSYSYNQPQHF. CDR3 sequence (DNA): TGCGCCAGCAGCCAAGATCGATCGTACAGTTACAATCAGCCCCAGCATTTT.

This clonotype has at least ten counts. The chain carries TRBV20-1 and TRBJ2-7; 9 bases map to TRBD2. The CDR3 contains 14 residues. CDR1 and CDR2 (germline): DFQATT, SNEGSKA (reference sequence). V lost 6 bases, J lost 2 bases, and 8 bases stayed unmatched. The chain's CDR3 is CSASGLAITYEQYF. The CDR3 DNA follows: TGCAGTGCAAGCGGACTAGCGATAACCTACGAGCAGTACTTC.

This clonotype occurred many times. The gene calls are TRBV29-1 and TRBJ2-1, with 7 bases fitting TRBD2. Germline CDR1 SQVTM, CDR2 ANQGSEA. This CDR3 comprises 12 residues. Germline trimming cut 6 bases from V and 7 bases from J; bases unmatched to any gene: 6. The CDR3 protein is CSVARESNEQFF. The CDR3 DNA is TGCAGCGTGGCGCGGGAGAGTAATGAGCAGTTCTTC.

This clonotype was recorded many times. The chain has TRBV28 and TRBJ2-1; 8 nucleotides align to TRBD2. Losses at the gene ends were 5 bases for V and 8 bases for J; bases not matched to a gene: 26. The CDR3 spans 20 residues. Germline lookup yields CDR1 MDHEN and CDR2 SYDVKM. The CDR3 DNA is TGTGCCAGCAGTCAGCAAGCGGGAGTGCCCTTCCCCCCTTGGGGCCATGAGCAGTTCTTC. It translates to CASSQQAGVPFPPWGHEQFF.

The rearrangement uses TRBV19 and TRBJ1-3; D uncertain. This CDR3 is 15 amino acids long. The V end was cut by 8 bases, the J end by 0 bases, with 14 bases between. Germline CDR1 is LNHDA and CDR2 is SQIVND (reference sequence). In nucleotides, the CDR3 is TGTGCCAGTGTGGCAGGCGCAAACTCTGGAAACACCATATATTTT. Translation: CASVAGANSGNTIYF.

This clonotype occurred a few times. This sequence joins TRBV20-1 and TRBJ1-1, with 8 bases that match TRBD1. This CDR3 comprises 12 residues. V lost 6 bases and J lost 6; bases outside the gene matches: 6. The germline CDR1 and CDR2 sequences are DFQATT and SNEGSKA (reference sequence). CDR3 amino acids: CSATPDRAEAFF. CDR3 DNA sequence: TGCAGTGCCACCCCGGACAGGGCTGAAGCTTTCTTT.

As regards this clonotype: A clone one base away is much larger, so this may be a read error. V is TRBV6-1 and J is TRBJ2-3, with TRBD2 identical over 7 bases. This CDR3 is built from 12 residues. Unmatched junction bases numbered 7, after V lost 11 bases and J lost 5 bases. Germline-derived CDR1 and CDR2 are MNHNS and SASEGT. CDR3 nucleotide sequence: TGTGCCGGGGGAGGGTCCATAGATACGCAGTATTTT. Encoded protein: CAGGGSIDTQYF.

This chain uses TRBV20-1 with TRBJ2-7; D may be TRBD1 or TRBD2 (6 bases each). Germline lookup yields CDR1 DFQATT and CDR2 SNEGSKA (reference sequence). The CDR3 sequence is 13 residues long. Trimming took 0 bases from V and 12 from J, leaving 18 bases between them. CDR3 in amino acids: CSARDRYPGAPYF. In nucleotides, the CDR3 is TGCAGTGCTAGAGATCGATATCCGGGGGCGCCGTACTTC.

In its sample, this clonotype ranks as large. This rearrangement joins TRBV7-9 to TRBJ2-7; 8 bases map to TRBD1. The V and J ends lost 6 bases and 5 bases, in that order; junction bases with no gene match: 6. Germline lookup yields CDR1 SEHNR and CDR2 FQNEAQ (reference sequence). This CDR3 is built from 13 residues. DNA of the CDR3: TGTGCCAGCAGTCCGGACAGGGAACACGAGCAGTACTTC. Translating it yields CASSPDREHEQYF.

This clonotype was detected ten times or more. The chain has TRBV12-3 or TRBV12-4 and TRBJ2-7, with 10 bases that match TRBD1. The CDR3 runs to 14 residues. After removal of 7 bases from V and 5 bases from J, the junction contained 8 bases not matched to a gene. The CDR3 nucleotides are TGTGCCAGCACTCGTAGGACAGGGGGTGACGAGCAGTACTTC. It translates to CASTRRTGGDEQYF.

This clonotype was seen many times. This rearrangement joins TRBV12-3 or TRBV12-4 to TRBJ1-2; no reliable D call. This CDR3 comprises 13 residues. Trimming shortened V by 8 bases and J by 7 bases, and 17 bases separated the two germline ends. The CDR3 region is CASGFLLFGGYTF. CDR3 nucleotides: TGTGCCAGCGGCTTCCTATTGTTTGGTGGCTACACCTTC.

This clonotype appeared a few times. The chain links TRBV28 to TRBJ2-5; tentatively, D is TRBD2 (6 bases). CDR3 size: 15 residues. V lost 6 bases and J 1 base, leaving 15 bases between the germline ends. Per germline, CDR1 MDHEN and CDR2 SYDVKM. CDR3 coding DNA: TGTGCCAGCAGATGGGCGGGACTCTCCCAAGAGACCCAGTACTTC. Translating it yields CASRWAGLSQETQYF.

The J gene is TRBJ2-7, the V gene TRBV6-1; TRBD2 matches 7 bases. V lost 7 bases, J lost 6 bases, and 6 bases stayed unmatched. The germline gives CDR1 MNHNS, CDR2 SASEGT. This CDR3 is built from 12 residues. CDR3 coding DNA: TGTGCCAGCATTCTGCCGGGAGGCGAGCAGTACTTC. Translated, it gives CASILPGGEQYF.

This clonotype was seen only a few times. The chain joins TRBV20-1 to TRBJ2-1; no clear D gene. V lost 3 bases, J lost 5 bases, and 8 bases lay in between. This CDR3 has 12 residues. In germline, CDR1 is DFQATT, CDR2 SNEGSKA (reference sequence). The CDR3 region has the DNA TGCAGTGCTAGTCGCCCGAACAATGAGCAGTTCTTC. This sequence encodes CSASRPNNEQFF.

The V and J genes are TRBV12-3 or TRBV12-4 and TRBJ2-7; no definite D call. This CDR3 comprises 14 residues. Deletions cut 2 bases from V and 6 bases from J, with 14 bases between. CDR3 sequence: CASSLTQPNREQYF. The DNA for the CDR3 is TGTGCCAGCAGTTTAACACAGCCTAACCGCGAGCAGTACTTC.

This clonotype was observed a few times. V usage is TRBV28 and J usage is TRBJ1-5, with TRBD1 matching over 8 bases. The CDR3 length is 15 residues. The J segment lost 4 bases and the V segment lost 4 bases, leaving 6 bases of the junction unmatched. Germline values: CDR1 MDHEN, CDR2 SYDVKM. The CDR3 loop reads CASSSQGARNQPQHF. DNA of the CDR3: TGTGCCAGCAGTTCGCAGGGGGCAAGAAATCAGCCCCAGCATTTT.

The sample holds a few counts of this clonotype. The CDR3 loop is CAWSPGLGDQPQHF. As DNA, the CDR3 is TGTGCCTGGAGTCCAGGACTTGGGGATCAGCCCCAGCATTTT. The chain combines TRBV30 with TRBJ1-5; D is uncertain. The CDR3 runs to 14 residues. Between the trimmed V and J ends, which lost 2 bases and 5 bases, there was a span of 13 bases. Germline-derived CDR1 and CDR2 are GTSNPN and SVGIG (reference sequence).

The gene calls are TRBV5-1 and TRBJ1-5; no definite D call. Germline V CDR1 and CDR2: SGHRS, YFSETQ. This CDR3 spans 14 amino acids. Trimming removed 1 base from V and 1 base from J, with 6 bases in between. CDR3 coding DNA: TGCGCCAGCAGCTTGTCGGACAGCAATCAGCCCCAGCATTTT. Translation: CASSLSDSNQPQHF.

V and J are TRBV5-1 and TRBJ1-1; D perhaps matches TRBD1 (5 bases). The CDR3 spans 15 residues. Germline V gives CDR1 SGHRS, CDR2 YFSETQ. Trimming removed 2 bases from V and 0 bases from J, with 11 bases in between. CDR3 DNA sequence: TGCGCCAGCAGCTTTAGCAGGGACCTGAACACTGAAGCTTTCTTT. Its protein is CASSFSRDLNTEAFF.

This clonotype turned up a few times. The CDR3 protein is CASSLGLAGADTQYF. In nucleotides, the CDR3 is TGCGCCAGCAGCTTGGGCCTAGCGGGAGCAGATACGCAGTATTTT. This chain links TRBV5-1 with TRBJ2-3, with 10 positions matching TRBD2. V was clipped by 0 bases and J by 4 bases; unmatched bases: 2. This CDR3 has 15 amino acids. Per germline, CDR1 SGHRS and CDR2 YFSETQ. The variable domain in full, with the rest retrieved from reference TRBV5-1 and TRBJ2-3, is KAGVTQTPRYLIKTRGQQVTLSCSPISGHRSVSWYQQTPGQGLQFLFEYFSETQRNKGNFPGRFSGRQFSNSRSEMNVSTLELGDSALYLCASSLGLAGADTQYFGPGTRLTVL.

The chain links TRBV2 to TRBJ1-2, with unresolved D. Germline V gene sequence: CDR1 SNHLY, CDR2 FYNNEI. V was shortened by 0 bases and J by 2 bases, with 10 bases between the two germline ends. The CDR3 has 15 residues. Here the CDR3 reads CASSEATSPNYGYTF. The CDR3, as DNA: TGTGCCAGCAGTGAAGCCACGTCACCAAACTATGGCTACACCTTC.

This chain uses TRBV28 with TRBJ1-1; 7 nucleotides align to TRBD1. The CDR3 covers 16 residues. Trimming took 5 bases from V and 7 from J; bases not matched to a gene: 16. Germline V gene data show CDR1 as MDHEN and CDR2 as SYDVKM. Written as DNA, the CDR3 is TGTGCCAGCAGTCCCCGACAGGGTATGGGCCCAATTGAAGCTTTCTTT. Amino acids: CASSPRQGMGPIEAFF.

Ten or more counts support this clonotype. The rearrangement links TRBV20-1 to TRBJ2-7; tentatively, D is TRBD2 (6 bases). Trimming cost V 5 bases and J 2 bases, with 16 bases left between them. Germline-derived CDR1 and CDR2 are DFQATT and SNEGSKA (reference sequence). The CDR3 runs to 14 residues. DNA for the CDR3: TGCAGTGCTTTCCGGGACTCCCGGACCTACGAGCAGTACTTC. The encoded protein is CSAFRDSRTYEQYF.

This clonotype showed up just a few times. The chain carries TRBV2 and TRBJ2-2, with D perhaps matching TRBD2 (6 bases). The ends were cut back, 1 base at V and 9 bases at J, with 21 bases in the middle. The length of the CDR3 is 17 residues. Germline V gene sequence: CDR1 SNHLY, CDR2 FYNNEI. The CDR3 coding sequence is TGTGCCAGCAGTGAAGGGGGAGTCATGGACTACAACCGGGAGCTGTTTTTT. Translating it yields CASSEGGVMDYNRELFF.

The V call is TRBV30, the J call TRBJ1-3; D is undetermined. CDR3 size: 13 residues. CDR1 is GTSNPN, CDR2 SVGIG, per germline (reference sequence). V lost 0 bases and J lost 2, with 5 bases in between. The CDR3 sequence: CAWSVLPGNTIYF. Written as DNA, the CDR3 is TGTGCCTGGAGTGTACTTCCTGGAAACACCATATATTTT. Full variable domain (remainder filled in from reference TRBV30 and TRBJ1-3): SQTIHQWPATLVQPVGSPLSLECTVEGTSNPNLYWYRQAAGRGLQLLFYSVGIGQISSEVPQNLSASRPQDRQFILSSKKLLLSDSGFYLCAWSVLPGNTIYFGEGSWLTVV.

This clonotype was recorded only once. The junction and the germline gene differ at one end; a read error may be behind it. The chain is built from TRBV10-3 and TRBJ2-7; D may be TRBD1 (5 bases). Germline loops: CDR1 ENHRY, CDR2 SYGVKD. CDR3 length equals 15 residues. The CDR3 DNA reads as TGTGCCATCAGAGAGTCGTTCAGGGTAGTGTACGAGCAGTACTTC. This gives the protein CAIRESFRVVYEQYF.